This T cell receptor beta chain derives from a study of naive CD8 T cells in extremely preterm neonates. Profiling relied on immunoSEQ multiplex PCR, and the TCRdb table lists in-frame clones only, not all of them. This sample yields 4,500 to 6,500 clones, of which nearly 98% are seen a single time; about 0.39% belongs to the top ten. The CDR3 loop spans 15 amino acids. Per germline, CDR1 SGHKS and CDR2 YYEKEE (reference sequence). Between the trimmed V and J ends, which lost 5 bases and 1 base, there was a span of 12 bases. The clonotype was recovered from a human donor in good health. The sample was naive CD8+ T cells from blood. V and J are TRBV5-5 and TRBJ1-4, with a possible D match to TRBD1 (5 bases). The CDR3: CASSPGLGTNEKLFF. The CDR3 bases are TGTGCCAGCAGTCCAGGGTTAGGAACTAATGAAAAACTGTTTTTT.